Described below is a single T cell receptor (beta chain) sequence and its context. This entry comes from a study of T cells expressing NK-cell markers. No DNA is given; TCRdb re-called the 5' RACE reads and lists each CDR3 protein once. The sample table includes about 460,000 distinct CDR3 sequences. The CDR3 consists of 18 residues. The TCR was taken from a woman aged 50 to 60 in good health. The V gene is TRBV12-3 or TRBV12-4, the J gene TRBJ1-1; TCRdb's D call, TRBD1, is unchecked because there is no DNA. Sequenced material: blood T cells: a sorted CD56 or NKG2C T cell subset, CD4+ or CD8+ T cells, or bulk PBMC T cells (not recorded which). CDR3 residues: CASSSRDRRRNANTEAFF.